The text below deals with one T cell receptor (beta chain). Participants' own reports of clinical history determined their cohort assignment. TCRdb keeps only in-frame clones here, not all; method: immunoSEQ multiplex PCR. There are about 200,000 clones in the sample; less than 90% occur only once, and around 4% lies in the top ten. The record originates from a study of blood T cell repertoires in COVID-19. This TCR came from a woman in her 30s who had been exposed to COVID-19. What was sequenced was PBMCs or T cells enriched from blood (not recorded which).

The CDR3 sequence is CASSYSDRGYNSPLHF. For the CDR3, the DNA is TGTGCCAGCAGTTACTCGGACAGAGGGTATAATTCACCCCTCCACTTT. The chain employs TRBV6-5 and TRBJ1-6; TRBD1 is a possible D gene (6 bases). Germline V lookup: CDR1 MNHEY, CDR2 SVGAGI. The CDR3 is 16 amino acids. Trimming took 0 bases from V and 4 from J, leaving 10 bases between them.